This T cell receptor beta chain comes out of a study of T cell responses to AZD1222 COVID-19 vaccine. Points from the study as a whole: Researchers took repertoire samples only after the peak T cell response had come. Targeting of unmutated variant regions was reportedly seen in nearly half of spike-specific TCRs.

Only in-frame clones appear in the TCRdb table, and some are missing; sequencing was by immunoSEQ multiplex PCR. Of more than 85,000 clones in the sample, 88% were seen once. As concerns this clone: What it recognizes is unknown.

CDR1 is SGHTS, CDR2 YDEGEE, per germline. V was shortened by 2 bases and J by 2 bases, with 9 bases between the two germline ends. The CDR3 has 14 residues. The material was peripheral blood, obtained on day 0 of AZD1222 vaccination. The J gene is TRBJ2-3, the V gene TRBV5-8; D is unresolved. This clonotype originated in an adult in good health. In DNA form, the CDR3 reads TGTGCCAGCAGCTTAGAGCCCAACACAGATACGCAGTATTTT. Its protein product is CASSLEPNTDTQYF.